The sequence of this T cell receptor beta chain was determined in a study of CD8 T cells in ankylosing spondylitis (dated by TCRdb to 2016 to 2017). With respect to the entire study: T cell receptor beta repertoires were profiled in healthy donors and ankylosing spondylitis patients so that disease-linked TCR variants could be found. Peripheral blood samples were taken, and synovial fluid was additionally collected from ankylosing spondylitis patients. The whole study cohort included 108 healthy donors and over 20 ankylosing spondylitis patients.

TCRdb names Illumina HiSeq 2500 as the instrument used. TCR beta libraries were prepared by quantitative 5'-RACE with molecular barcodes. The paper's processing steps were these. A new computational method based on a probabilistic model of VDJ rearrangement was used to identify disease-linked TCR variants. TCRdb's own reprocessing of the public reads used fastp at Q25 and MiXCR and kept productive beta chains. CDR3 protein sequences are deduplicated, and each keeps its most common genes and DNA. The V and J calls and clone size come from TCRdb's table, not from the authors' own analysis. The sample includes some 200,000 distinct CDR3 sequences, with around 13% observed a single time. Approximately 17% of the sample is taken by the ten largest. Here is what the overall study found, with its caveats: The disease-linked clones were reported to be significantly enriched in matched synovial fluid samples from ankylosing spondylitis patients. Some TCR beta motif variants had previously been reported in synovial fluid and blood of reactive arthritis patients, which suggested common disease-initiation mechanisms. The disease-linked clones had a CD8+ phenotype and were found at relatively low frequencies in peripheral blood. Blood from ankylosing spondylitis patients appeared to be characterized by a TCR beta motif composed of under 10 highly homologous amino acid variants.

The CDR3 numbers 14 residues from cysteine through phenylalanine. CDR3 DNA only is kept here, 42 bases in frame from base 1. Trimming removed 5 bases from V and 6 bases from J, leaving 16 bases between the germline ends. Looking up the germline V gene (reference sequence) yields CDR1 LGHDT and CDR2 YNNKEL. Of note for this clonotype: Its antigen remains undetermined. No base quality values were provided; no much bigger clone lies one nucleotide off.

The sequence was collected from a male donor with ankylosing spondylitis or in good health (not recorded which). The specimen was blood, either unsorted or a sorted T cell fraction (not recorded which). The chain employs TRBV3-1 and TRBJ1-1, with an unclear D gene assignment. At the DNA level, the sequence is TGTGCCAGCAGCGCCCCAGAGGTTGCGGCTGAAGCTTTCTTT. Its product reads: CASSAPEVAAEAFF.